This is a list of T cell receptor beta chains from one sample in a study of OX40 agonist ivuxolimab in advanced cancers. The method was immunoSEQ multiplex PCR; TCRdb's version includes in-frame clones alone and lacks a portion of them. Counted here are 20,000 or so clones, approximately 78% occurring once; the ten biggest clones make up just under 30%. This sample comprised CD4+ or CD8+ T cells sorted from blood, obtained in a trial of the OX40 agonist ivuxolimab. The source of these receptors is an adult with an advanced solid tumor such as melanoma, head and neck, liver or kidney cancer. CDR3s include the opening cysteine and the closing phenylalanine or tryptophan. A D gene is named only where the DNA matches it firmly. The size entry is marked missing in some rows and otherwise reads once, few, many or a size class.

size: .; D: TRBD1; J: TRBJ1-1; V: TRBV5-4; DNA: TGTGCCAGCAGCGCAAACCTAGGGGGGACAGGGGTTATGAACACTGAAGCTTTCTTT; CDR3: CASSANLGGTGVMNTEAFF
size: .; D: .; J: TRBJ1-2; V: TRBV29-1; DNA: TGCAGCGTTGAAACAATGGGGGCCGGCTATGGCTACACCTTC; CDR3: CSVETMGAGYGYTF
size: .; D: TRBD1; J: TRBJ1-2; V: TRBV27; DNA: TGTGCCAGCAGCCTCAGACAGGGGAGCTATGGCTACACCTTC; CDR3: CASSLRQGSYGYTF
size: .; D: .; J: TRBJ2-7; V: TRBV28; DNA: TGTGCCAGCAGTTTGGGCATCGGGACTCCGCGGGAGCAGTACTTC; CDR3: CASSLGIGTPREQYF
size: .; D: .; J: TRBJ2-4; V: TRBV5-8; DNA: TGTGCCAGCAGCTTGGCCCAGGGAACCAAAAACATTCAGTACTTC; CDR3: CASSLAQGTKNIQYF
size: .; D: .; J: TRBJ1-1; V: TRBV6-6; DNA: TGTGCCAGCAGTTTCATGAACACTGAAGCTTTCTTT; CDR3: CASSFMNTEAFF
size: few; D: .; J: TRBJ1-1; V: TRBV19; DNA: TGTGCCAGTAGCCGTTTTCGGGGGGCCGATGAAGCTTTCTTT; CDR3: CASSRFRGADEAFF
size: .; D: .; J: TRBJ1-4; V: TRBV10-2; DNA: TGCGCCAGCAGGGCAGGGCAAGAAAAACTGTTTTTT; CDR3: CASRAGQEKLFF
size: .; D: .; J: TRBJ2-3; V: TRBV27; DNA: TGTGCCAGCAGAAGCACAGATACGCAGTATTTT; CDR3: CASRSTDTQYF
size: .; D: TRBD2; J: TRBJ2-1; V: TRBV2; DNA: TGTGCCAGCAGTGAAGAATGGGCGGGAGCCGGGGATGAGCAGTTCTTC; CDR3: CASSEEWAGAGDEQFF
size: .; D: .; J: TRBJ2-1; V: TRBV7-9; DNA: TGTGCCAGCAGCCAAGGAGGAGGGTACAATGAGCAGTTCTTC; CDR3: CASSQGGGYNEQFF
size: .; D: .; J: TRBJ2-2; V: TRBV5-6; DNA: TGTGCCAGCAGCTTGGGGGAGGCCGGGGAGCTGTTTTTT; CDR3: CASSLGEAGELFF
size: .; D: TRBD1; J: TRBJ1-2; V: TRBV7-6; DNA: TGTGCCAGCAGCTTGATTTCAGGGGGCGCAGAACGTAACTATGGCTACACCTTC; CDR3: CASSLISGGAERNYGYTF
size: .; D: TRBD1; J: TRBJ1-3; V: TRBV4-3; DNA: TGCGCCAGCAGCCAAGATCCCCTGACAGGGTCCTCTGGAAACACCATATATTTT; CDR3: CASSQDPLTGSSGNTIYF
size: medium-sized; D: .; J: TRBJ2-6; V: TRBV19; DNA: TGTGCCAGTAGTATAACGCAATCTGGGGCCAACGTCCTGACTTTC; CDR3: CASSITQSGANVLTF
size: .; D: .; J: TRBJ1-4; V: TRBV10-2; DNA: TGCGCCAGCGACGACGGGGGGCGTCGGGAAAAACTGTTTTTT; CDR3: CASDDGGRREKLFF
size: few; D: .; J: TRBJ2-7; V: TRBV12-2; DNA: TGTGCAAGTCGCCCAACTCGGAACTTC; CDR3: CASRPTRNF
size: .; D: TRBD1; J: TRBJ1-2; V: TRBV27; DNA: TGTGCCAGCAGTCCAGGACAGGCTTACTATGGCTACACCTTC; CDR3: CASSPGQAYYGYTF
size: .; D: .; J: TRBJ1-1; V: TRBV6-5; DNA: TGTGCCAGCAGTTACTCTCGGGACTACACTGAAGCTTTCTTT; CDR3: CASSYSRDYTEAFF
size: few; D: .; J: TRBJ2-5; V: TRBV27; DNA: TGTGCCAGCAGAAACTTTGTCGGGAGAGGGGAGACCCAGTACTTC; CDR3: CASRNFVGRGETQYF
size: .; D: .; J: TRBJ2-1; V: TRBV7-9; DNA: TGTGCCAGCAGCTTAGGGCTCAATGGCGGAAGCTCCTACAATGAGCAGTTCTTC; CDR3: CASSLGLNGGSSYNEQFF
size: .; D: .; J: TRBJ2-7; V: TRBV7-9; DNA: TGTGCCAGCAGCCTCCCCCGGGGTAGCGGTACCTACGAGCAGTACTTC; CDR3: CASSLPRGSGTYEQYF
size: .; D: .; J: TRBJ1-2; V: TRBV6-6; DNA: TGTGCCAGCAGTTACTCGAGGACGGATGGCTACACCTTC; CDR3: CASSYSRTDGYTF
size: .; D: .; J: TRBJ2-2; V: TRBV9; DNA: TGTGCCAGCAGCCAATTAGGGGCAGCGAACACCGGGGAGCTGTTTTTT; CDR3: CASSQLGAANTGELFF
size: .; D: .; J: TRBJ2-3; V: TRBV5-4; DNA: TGTGCCAGCAGCTCTCTAGCGAACACAGATACGCAGTATTTT; CDR3: CASSSLANTDTQYF
size: .; D: TRBD1; J: TRBJ2-5; V: TRBV27; DNA: TGTGCCAGCAGTTGGACAGGGGGGTGGACAGAGTACTTC; CDR3: CASSWTGGWTEYF
size: .; D: .; J: TRBJ2-5; V: TRBV5-6; DNA: TGTGCCAGCAGCTTGGGTCGGAGGGAAGAGACCCAGTACTTC; CDR3: CASSLGRREETQYF
size: .; D: TRBD2; J: TRBJ2-7; V: TRBV19; DNA: TGTGCCAGTAGGGCCGTTCTAGCGGGAGGCGAGCAGTACTTC; CDR3: CASRAVLAGGEQYF
size: .; D: .; J: TRBJ2-1; V: TRBV4-3; DNA: TGCGCCAGCAGCCAAGATAGGGGCCCCTCCTACAATGAGCAGTTCTTC; CDR3: CASSQDRGPSYNEQFF
size: .; D: TRBD1; J: TRBJ2-5; V: TRBV4-1; DNA: TGCGCCAGCAGCCAAGTGGGGGACAGAACGACCCAGTACTTC; CDR3: CASSQVGDRTTQYF
size: .; D: .; J: TRBJ2-1; V: TRBV9; DNA: TGTGCCAGCAGCGTAGCGGGGGGCCCTATCAATGAGCAGTTCTTC; CDR3: CASSVAGGPINEQFF
size: once; D: .; J: TRBJ2-7; V: TRBV15; DNA: TGTGCCACCAGCAGCCAGGGACTTACCGAGCAGTACTTC; CDR3: CATSSQGLTEQYF
size: .; D: .; J: TRBJ1-3; V: TRBV6-1; DNA: TGTGCCAGCAGTGAATCACCGAGCTCTGGAAACACCATATATTTT; CDR3: CASSESPSSGNTIYF
size: few; D: TRBD1; J: TRBJ1-1; V: TRBV2; DNA: TGTGCCAGCAGTGAGACAGGGGGCGCAAGTACTGAAGCTTTCTTT; CDR3: CASSETGGASTEAFF
size: .; D: TRBD1; J: TRBJ1-6; V: TRBV28; DNA: TGTGCCAGCAGTTTATACAGGGGGCGTCAGGCGCCCCTCCACTTT; CDR3: CASSLYRGRQAPLHF
size: .; D: .; J: TRBJ1-1; V: TRBV27; DNA: TGTGCCAGCAGTTTTGGTGGCATGGACACTGAAGCTTTCTTT; CDR3: CASSFGGMDTEAFF
size: .; D: TRBD2; J: TRBJ2-5; V: TRBV9; DNA: TGTGCCAGCAGCACTAGCGGGAGTTGGGAGACCCAGTACTTC; CDR3: CASSTSGSWETQYF
size: .; D: .; J: TRBJ2-6; V: TRBV6-4; DNA: TGTGCCAGCAGTGACTCCGGATCGGGGGCCAACGTCCTGACTTTC; CDR3: CASSDSGSGANVLTF
size: .; D: .; J: TRBJ1-4; V: TRBV9; DNA: TGTGCCAGCAGCGTAGGAGGTTATGGTGAAAAACTGTTTTTT; CDR3: CASSVGGYGEKLFF
size: few; D: TRBD1; J: TRBJ2-2; V: TRBV9; DNA: TGTGCCAGCAGCCCTGGACAGGGGACCGGGGAGCTGTTTTTT; CDR3: CASSPGQGTGELFF
size: once; D: TRBD2; J: TRBJ2-7; V: TRBV9; DNA: TGTGCCAGCAGCCCCCCAAGCGGGAGTTACGAGCAGTACTTC; CDR3: CASSPPSGSYEQYF
size: .; D: .; J: TRBJ1-1; V: TRBV18; DNA: TGTGCCAGCTCACGAGGGGGGACTGAAGCTTTCTTT; CDR3: CASSRGGTEAFF
size: .; D: TRBD2; J: TRBJ2-1; V: TRBV5-1; DNA: TGCGCCAGCAGCTTGGCGGGACTAGCGGCCTACAATGAGCAGTTCTTC; CDR3: CASSLAGLAAYNEQFF